The 9 T cell receptor beta chains in this list originate from one sample, sequenced in a study of cytomegalovirus exposure and HLA in healthy donors. 60 Vbeta and 13 Jbeta primers were used in PCR. TCRdb's table, derived via immunoSEQ multiplex PCR, lists solely in-frame clones and lacks some. With 200,000 to 250,000 clones in the sample, the ten largest clones hold around 1.1%. Input material: PBMCs. All receptors derive from a girl aged 2 to 10 in good health and CMV-seropositive.

This chain uses TRBV10-1 with TRBJ2-5; D is possibly TRBD1 (6 bases). The end of the DNA aligns better with TRBJ2-7, so the J call may be wrong. This CDR3 is built from 14 residues. Germline-derived CDR1 and CDR2 are WNHNN and SYGVQD (reference sequence). The CDR3 is CASSDSSRGREQYF. The CDR3 coding sequence is TGCGCCAGCAGTGACTCGTCCAGGGGACGCGAGCAGTACTTC.

J is TRBJ2-3 and V is TRBV10-2; 7 positions match TRBD2. The CDR3 covers 17 residues. Germline CDR1 is WSHSY and CDR2 is SAAADI. V trimming: 2 bases; J trimming: 0 bases; junction bases outside the gene matches: 8. The CDR3, as DNA: TGCGCCAGCAGTGAGCCAGTTAGCGGGCTCAGCACAGATACGCAGTATTTT. It yields the protein CASSEPVSGLSTDTQYF.

The gene calls are TRBV30 and TRBJ2-7; D not certain. CDR1 GTSNPN and CDR2 SVGIG come from the germline V gene (reference sequence). V lost 4 bases and J lost 0, with 4 bases in between. The CDR3 has 11 residues. The CDR3 DNA is TGTGCCTGGAAGAGCTCCTACGAGCAGTACTTC. This sequence encodes CAWKSSYEQYF.

The rearrangement links TRBV19 to TRBJ2-2; unclear D gene. CDR3 length: 13 residues. The V gene's germline CDR1 is LNHDA and CDR2 SQIVND (reference sequence). V lost 5 bases and J lost 1, with 5 bases in between. CDR3 protein: CASSRQNTGELFF. The CDR3 DNA reads TGTGCCAGTAGTCGACAGAACACCGGGGAGCTGTTTTTT.

The V gene is TRBV28, the J gene TRBJ2-7; 12 bases line up with TRBD2. Germline CDR1 is MDHEN and CDR2 is SYDVKM. The CDR3 covers 17 residues. The V segment lost 1 base and the J segment 1 base; nucleotides outside the gene matches: 5. DNA for the CDR3: TGTGCCAGCAGTTTATACCTGACTAGCGGGGGATCCTACGAGCAGTACTTC. Amino acid sequence: CASSLYLTSGGSYEQYF. The full variable domain, completed using reference TRBV28 and TRBJ2-7, is DVKVTQSSRYLVKRTGEKVFLECVQDMDHENMFWYRQDPGLGLRLIYFSYDVKMKEKGDIPEGYSVSREKKERFSLILESASTNQTSMYLCASSLYLTSGGSYEQYFGPGTRLTVT.

The rearrangement links TRBV10-3 to TRBJ2-5; 11 bases align to TRBD2. Germline V gene data show CDR1 as ENHRY and CDR2 as SYGVKD. The CDR3 spans 15 residues. V dropped 6 bases and J dropped 1; count of bases not matched to a gene: 4. CDR3 amino acids: CAISSLAGGQETQYF. CDR3 DNA: TGTGCCATCAGCTCGCTAGCGGGAGGCCAAGAGACCCAGTACTTC.

The chain employs TRBV19 and TRBJ2-7, with 9 bases fitting TRBD2. The germline CDR1 and CDR2 sequences are LNHDA and SQIVND (reference sequence). This CDR3 spans 15 amino acids. The ends lost 4 bases at V and 2 bases at J; junction bases unmatched: 6. For the CDR3, the DNA is TGTGCCAGTAGTAAGCTAGCGGGACTCGCCTACGAGCAGTACTTC. Translating it yields CASSKLAGLAYEQYF.

The chain employs TRBV25-1 and TRBJ2-7, with TRBD1 matching 9 bases. CDR3 size: 13 residues. Trimming removed 6 bases from V and 2 bases from J; junction bases left unmatched: 2. CDR1 is MGHDK, CDR2 SYGVNS, per germline. The CDR3 protein is CASSRDRAYEQYF. The CDR3 bases are TGTGCCAGCAGCCGGGACAGGGCCTACGAGCAGTACTTC.

CDR3 protein: CASSRGGTANTGELFF. CDR3 nucleotide sequence: TGCGCCAGCAGCCGCGGGGGGACAGCAAACACCGGGGAGCTGTTTTTT. The gene calls are TRBV4-1 and TRBJ2-2; weak D call: TRBD2 (8 bases). The CDR3 is made up of 16 amino acids. The germline V gene has CDR1 MGHRA and CDR2 YSYEKL. Trimming took 4 bases from V and 2 from J, leaving 14 bases between them.